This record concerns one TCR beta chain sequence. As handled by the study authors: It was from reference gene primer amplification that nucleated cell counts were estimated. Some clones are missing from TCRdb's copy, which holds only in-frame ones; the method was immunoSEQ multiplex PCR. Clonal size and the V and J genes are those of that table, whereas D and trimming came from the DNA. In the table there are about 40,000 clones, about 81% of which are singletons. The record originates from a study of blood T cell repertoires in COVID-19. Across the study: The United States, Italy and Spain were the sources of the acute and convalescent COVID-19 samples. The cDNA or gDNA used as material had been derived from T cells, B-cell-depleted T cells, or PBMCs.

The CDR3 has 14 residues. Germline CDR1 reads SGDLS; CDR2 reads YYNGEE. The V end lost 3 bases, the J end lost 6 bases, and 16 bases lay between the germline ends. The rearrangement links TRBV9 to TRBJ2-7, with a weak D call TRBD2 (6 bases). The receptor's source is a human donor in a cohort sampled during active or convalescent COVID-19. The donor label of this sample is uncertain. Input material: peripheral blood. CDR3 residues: CASSGDFNSGEQYF. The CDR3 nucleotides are TGTGCCAGCAGCGGGGACTTTAATTCTGGCGAGCAGTACTTC. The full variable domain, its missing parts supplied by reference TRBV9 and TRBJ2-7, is DSGVTQTPKHLITATGQRVTLRCSPRSGDLSVYWYQQSLDQGLQFLIQYYNGEERAKGNILERFSAQQFPDLHSELNLSSLELGDSALYFCASSGDFNSGEQYFGPGTRLTVT.